This section outlines one T cell receptor beta chain sequence together with its context. This entry belongs to a study of blood T cells in healthy people across ages. Then a second PCR, running about 6 to 12 cycles, was carried out with a sample-barcoded 5' primer and a J-beta primer mix. TCRdb redid the calling of the 5' RACE reads with MiXCR, one entry per CDR3 protein. The sample holds some 1.5 million distinct CDR3 sequences; 28% are singletons and the top ten take over 7%. The germline V and J ends were trimmed by 4 bases and 3 bases, with 11 bases remaining between them. The germline V gene has CDR1 MNHNY and CDR2 SVGAGI (reference sequence). The CDR3 is 14 amino acids.

The sample taken for sequencing was blood. The chain couples TRBV6-6 to TRBJ2-3; TRBD2 is a possible D gene (6 bases). The sequence was collected from a woman in her 30s in good health. The CDR3 sequence: CASSFPGLTDTQYF. The CDR3 DNA sequence: TGTGCCAGCAGTTTTCCGGGACTTACAGATACGCAGTATTTT.